This paragraph reports one T cell receptor beta chain. These data are taken from a study of cytomegalovirus exposure and HLA in healthy donors. The germline V gene encodes CDR1 SGHTA and CDR2 FQGNSA. Trimming shortened V by 5 bases and J by 4 bases, and 11 bases separated the two germline ends. This CDR3 comprises 14 residues. In the PCR, 60 Vbeta and 13 Jbeta primers were used. Some clones are missing from TCRdb's copy, which holds only in-frame ones; the method was immunoSEQ multiplex PCR. The repertoire consists of 150,000 to 200,000 clones, with approximately 85% occurring once and the leading ten covering about 2.5%.

The sequence derives from a woman aged 45-60 years in good health and CMV-seronegative. V gene TRBV7-2 combines with J gene TRBJ1-4, with D possibly matching TRBD1 (5 bases). The sequenced material came from PBMCs. CDR3 protein: CASSRGSLNEKLFF. The CDR3 coding sequence is TGTGCCAGCAGCCGGGGGTCCCTTAATGAAAAACTGTTTTTT. Filled out from reference TRBV7-2 and TRBJ1-4, the complete variable domain reads GAGVSQSPSNKVTEKGKDVELRCDPISGHTALYWYRQSLGQGLEFLIYFQGNSAPDKSGLPSDRFSAERTGGSVSTLTIQRTQQEDSAVYLCASSRGSLNEKLFFGSGTQLSVL.